This T cell receptor (beta chain) is from a study of blood T cell repertoires in COVID-19. From germline, CDR1 is LGHNA and CDR2 YNFKEQ. Trimming pared 2 bases from V and 5 bases from J, leaving 12 bases between. The length of the CDR3 is 14 residues. How the authors handled the data: Reference gene primer amplification gave nucleated cell count estimates. Sequencing used immunoSEQ multiplex PCR; TCRdb keeps in-frame clones, though not all of them. The V and J calls and the clone size are those of that table, but D and trimming were determined from the DNA. The repertoire has around 110,000 clones, around four fifths of them found once; the top ten carry around 2%.

Sequencing used peripheral blood. The gene calls are TRBV4-2 and TRBJ2-5; TRBD1 might be the D (5 bases). This sequence originates from a man aged 25 to 45 with acute or convalescent COVID-19. CDR3 sequence: CASSQTDMWETQYF. CDR3 in DNA: TGTGCCAGCAGCCAAACGGACATGTGGGAGACCCAGTACTTC.